Listed here are 10 T cell receptor beta chains from one sample, sequenced in a study of a mutant IDH1 vaccine in newly diagnosed glioma. Profiling relied on immunoSEQ multiplex PCR, and the TCRdb table lists in-frame clones only, not all of them. This sample yields roughly 32,000 clones, of which over 60% are seen a single time; more than 8.5% belongs to the top ten. Regarding time point: baseline, week 1 (first vaccination visit). The treatment denotes: pre-vaccination baseline after standard-of-care therapy. The sample here was peripheral blood mononuclear cells (PBMCs), taken from a glioma patient treated with radiotherapy, temozolomide or both. Source of these receptors: a man in his fifties or sixties with glioma. Some clones in this sample may be carry-over from other donors' samples.

This chain links TRBV7-2 with TRBJ2-5; D is unclear. Looked up from germline, CDR1 is SGHTA and CDR2 is FQGNSA. The CDR3 consists of 11 residues. The V end lost 8 bases, the J end lost 5 bases, and 9 bases lay between the germline ends. CDR3 sequence: CASGRRETQYF. The CDR3 nucleotides are TGTGCCAGCGGCCGACGGGAGACCCAGTACTTC. Together with reference TRBV7-2 and TRBJ2-5, the CDR3 gives the full variable domain: GAGVSQSPSNKVTEKGKDVELRCDPISGHTALYWYRQSLGQGLEFLIYFQGNSAPDKSGLPSDRFSAERTGGSVSTLTIQRTQQEDSAVYLCASGRRETQYFGPGTRLLVL.

This chain uses TRBV18 with TRBJ2-7, with D uncertain. From germline, CDR1 is KGHSH and CDR2 LQKENI. There are 13 residues in the CDR3. Trimming took off 0 bases at V and 5 bases at J, with 8 bases between the two ends. Written as DNA, the CDR3 is TGTGCCAGCTCACCACCGTCTCGCGACGAGCAGTACTTC. Translation: CASSPPSRDEQYF.

This chain connects TRBV5-1 to TRBJ2-7; D unclear. The CDR3 length is 15 residues. Trimming cost V 0 bases and J 5 bases, with 15 bases left between them. Per germline, CDR1 SGHRS and CDR2 YFSETQ. The CDR3: CASSLGGSLTHEQYF. Written as DNA, the CDR3 is TGCGCCAGCAGCTTGGGGGGATCCCTAACTCACGAGCAGTACTTC. Full variable domain (rest looked up from reference TRBV5-1 and TRBJ2-7): KAGVTQTPRYLIKTRGQQVTLSCSPISGHRSVSWYQQTPGQGLQFLFEYFSETQRNKGNFPGRFSGRQFSNSRSEMNVSTLELGDSALYLCASSLGGSLTHEQYFGPGTRLTVT.

The chain employs TRBV6-5 and TRBJ2-7, with a weak D call TRBD2 (6 bases). V was trimmed by 3 bases and J by 6 bases, leaving 12 bases between them. Germline loops: CDR1 MNHEY, CDR2 SVGAGI. The CDR3 totals 13 residues. CDR3 amino acids: CASSYKGGTEQYF. Written as DNA, the CDR3 is TGTGCCAGCAGTTATAAGGGAGGAACCGAGCAGTACTTC.

The chain couples TRBV7-8 to TRBJ1-5; no firm D call. The germline gives CDR1 SGHVS, CDR2 FQNEAQ. V was pared by 3 bases and J by 0 bases, with 15 bases between. The CDR3 is made up of 17 amino acids. CDR3 loop: CASSFLDEFDSNQPQHF. CDR3 DNA sequence: TGTGCCAGCAGCTTCTTGGATGAATTTGATAGCAATCAGCCCCAGCATTTT.

Comments on this clone: Other DNA sequences of this sample code for an identical CDR3. The CDR3 bases are TGTGCCAGCTCACGGGACAGATCCTCCTACGAGCAGTACTTC. Translated: CASSRDRSSYEQYF. The rearrangement links TRBV18 to TRBJ2-7, with 7 nucleotides matching TRBD1. Germline CDR1 reads KGHSH; CDR2 reads LQKENI. The V segment lost 4 bases and the J segment 0 bases; nucleotides outside the gene matches: 3. The CDR3 runs 14 residues.

This chain links TRBV11-2 with TRBJ2-1; 7 bases map to TRBD2. This CDR3 has 14 amino acids. The J segment lost 7 bases and the V segment lost 7 bases, leaving 10 bases of the junction unmatched. CDR1 is SGHAT and CDR2 is FQNNGV in the germline V gene. The CDR3 protein is CASIKSGGGNEQFF. In DNA, the CDR3 is TGTGCCAGCATCAAATCTGGGGGGGGAAATGAGCAGTTCTTC.

The rearrangement uses TRBV28 and TRBJ2-7; D ambiguous. Germline-derived CDR1 and CDR2 are MDHEN and SYDVKM. The CDR3 length is 14 residues. Trimming cost V 7 bases and J 2 bases, with 15 bases left between them. CDR3 residues: CASTLDGIAYEQYF. The DNA of the CDR3 is TGTGCCAGCACCCTGGACGGAATAGCCTACGAGCAGTACTTC.

The chain is built from TRBV2 and TRBJ2-3; possibly TRBD2 for D (5 bases). The CDR3 consists of 13 residues. Germline-derived CDR1 and CDR2 are SNHLY and FYNNEI. Trimming removed 4 bases at V and 5 bases at J, with 10 bases between. Here the CDR3 DNA reads TGTGCCAGCAGTGTTCTAGCAAAAGATACGCAGTATTTT. It codes for CASSVLAKDTQYF.

The chain links TRBV4-2 to TRBJ1-4, with D possibly TRBD1 on 5 matching bases. This CDR3 spans 12 amino acids. From germline, CDR1 is LGHNA and CDR2 YNFKEQ. Trimming pared 0 bases from V and 11 bases from J, leaving 7 bases between. DNA for the CDR3: TGTGCCAGCAGCCAAGATCGGGGGAAACTGTTTTTT. This codes for CASSQDRGKLFF.